Below are 20 T cell receptor beta chains sequenced from a single sample in a study of tumor-infiltrating lymphocytes in primary liver carcinoma. The investigators made TCR beta cDNA from 400 to 500 ng total RNA, using a constant-region primer. Libraries of TCR beta came from three nested multiplex PCR rounds with slightly modified ARM-PCR. Primers for the first two PCR rounds were TRBV1-TRBV30 forward primers and a C-beta reverse primer (about 10 cycles per round). MiXCR, applied by TCRdb to the multiplex PCR reads, yields one record per CDR3 protein. The sample lists 180,000 or so distinct CDR3 sequences, about 55% occurring once. They got blood RNA out of unsorted whole blood and also pulled out germline DNA. The sample consisted of peripheral blood. All receptors derive from a man aged 35-49 years with primary liver carcinoma and hepatitis B virus infection.

This rearrangement joins TRBV6-6 to TRBJ2-1, with D hard to call. Judging by the DNA end, TRBJ2-7 fits better; the J call may be wrong. There are 13 residues in the CDR3. CDR1 and CDR2 from the germline V gene are MNHNY and SVGAGI (reference sequence). CDR3 loop: CASSYLRDDEQYF. The CDR3 bases are TGTGCCAGCAGTTACCTCCGCGACGATGAGCAGTACTTC.

About this clonotype itself: The conserved phenylalanine or tryptophan normally closing the CDR3 is absent here, so this likely arose from a read error. The chain uses TRBV11-2 and TRBJ2-1; 16 bases map to TRBD2. CDR1 and CDR2 (germline): SGHAT, FQNNGV. CDR3 length: 15 amino acids. The V segment lost 7 bases and the J segment 8 bases; nucleotides outside the gene matches: 5. This CDR3 is CASIPGLAGGDEQFS. CDR3 DNA sequence: TGTGCCAGCATCCCGGGACTAGCGGGGGGGGATGAGCAGTTCTCC.

Comments on this clonotype: Compared with germline, one end of the junction differs, possibly owing to a read error. The chain uses TRBV12-3 or TRBV12-4 and TRBJ2-4; 8 positions agree with TRBD2. This CDR3 spans 14 amino acids. CDR3 DNA sequence: TGTGCCAGCAGTCTAGCGGGTGGCAAAAACATTCAGTACTTC. This gives the protein CASSLAGGKNIQYF.

Ten or more counts support this clonotype. The rearrangement uses TRBV11-2 and TRBJ2-7, with D unclear. V lost 1 base, J lost 0 bases, and 10 bases lay in between. The CDR3 extends over 15 amino acids. The germline V gene has CDR1 SGHAT and CDR2 FQNNGV. CDR3 loop: CASSLGSVSSYEQYF. CDR3 in DNA: TGTGCCAGCAGCTTAGGATCGGTGTCCTCCTACGAGCAGTACTTC.

This clonotype has only a few counts. The V and J genes are TRBV29-1 and TRBJ2-3; the D gene could be TRBD1 or TRBD2 (5 bases each). V was cut by 6 bases and J by 4 bases, with 17 bases left in between. The germline CDR1 and CDR2 sequences are SQVTM and ANQGSEA. The length of the CDR3 is 14 residues. CDR3 amino acids: CSVTAPLGADTQYF. The CDR3 bases are TGCAGCGTAACAGCGCCCTTGGGGGCAGATACGCAGTATTTT.

This clonotype was detected once. A clone one base away is much larger, so this may be a read error. The J gene is TRBJ1-6, the V gene TRBV6-1; a possible D gene is TRBD1 (5 bases). CDR3 length: 12 residues. CDR1 and CDR2 from the germline V gene are MNHNS and SASEGT. CDR3 loop: CVSSENDRPLHF. The CDR3 nucleotides read TGTGTCAGCAGTGAAAACGACAGACCCCTCCACTTT.

Comments on this clonotype: At one boundary the junction diverges from the germline segment, which might be a read error. The chain recombines TRBV11-2 with TRBJ2-1, with TRBD2 matching 7 bases. CDR3 length: 15 amino acids. Germline CDR1 SGHAT, CDR2 FQNNGV. The CDR3 spells CASSSSSGRANEQSF. The CDR3 DNA is TGTGCCAGCAGCTCCTCTAGTGGGAGGGCCAATGAGCAGTCCTTC.

V is TRBV6-5 and J is TRBJ2-7, with 7 nucleotides matching TRBD2. CDR3 length: 18 amino acids. From germline, CDR1 is MNHEY and CDR2 SVGAGI. The J segment lost 7 bases and the V segment lost 0 bases, leaving 18 bases of the junction unmatched. The chain's CDR3 is CASSYSRLEGGPSNEQYF. The DNA for the CDR3 is TGTGCCAGCAGTTACTCGAGGCTAGAGGGAGGGCCATCGAATGAGCAGTACTTC.

On this clonotype itself: At one of its ends the junction is not consistent with the germline gene, which may arise from a read error. The gene calls are TRBV7-9 and TRBJ1-3; D ambiguous. This CDR3 is 16 amino acids long. The V gene's germline CDR1 is SEHNR and CDR2 FQNEAQ (reference sequence). DNA for the CDR3: TGTGCCAGCAGCCCATCCTCCGGGGTGAGTGGAAACACCATATACTTT. As protein: CASSPSSGVSGNTIYF.

Details on this clonotype: Germline and junction disagree at one end, which may indicate a read error. The gene calls are TRBV11-1 and TRBJ2-5; D remains unclear. In germline, CDR1 is SGHAT, CDR2 FQDESV (reference sequence). The length of the CDR3 is 14 residues. CDR3 in DNA: TGTGCCAGTAGCTTAAGTCGGTCCCAAGATACCCAGTACTTC. It is translated as CASSLSRSQDTQYF.

This clonotype was counted at least ten times. The chain is built from TRBV29-1 and TRBJ1-1; D perhaps matches TRBD1 (5 bases). V was shortened by 6 bases and J by 1 base, with 12 bases between the two germline ends. CDR3 length equals 13 residues. From germline, CDR1 is SQVTM and CDR2 ANQGSEA. CDR3: CSVRDDWNTEAFF. CDR3 nucleotides: TGCAGCGTCCGGGACGATTGGAACACTGAAGCTTTCTTT.

This clonotype showed up just a few times. The chain recombines TRBV4-1 with TRBJ2-1, with TRBD2 matching over 7 bases. This CDR3 is 15 amino acids long. V lost 1 base, J lost 3 bases, and 3 bases stayed unmatched. Germline CDR1 and CDR2: MGHRA and YSYEKL. Written as DNA, the CDR3 is TGCGCCAGCAGCCAAGCACGGGGGGACTACAATGAGCAGTTCTTC. Amino acids: CASSQARGDYNEQFF.

The chain couples TRBV10-3 to TRBJ2-2; D not certain. The ends were cut back, 0 bases at V and 3 bases at J, with 8 bases in the middle. This CDR3 is 15 amino acids long. CDR1 ENHRY and CDR2 SYGVKD come from the germline V gene. The CDR3 DNA reads as TGTGCCATCAGTGAGTCAAACGCTCACACCGGGGAGCTGTTTTTT. Translated: CAISESNAHTGELFF.

The chain uses TRBV5-5 and TRBJ2-7; TRBD1 might be the D (5 bases). The CDR3 is 14 residues long. CDR1 and CDR2 (germline): SGHKS, YYEKEE (reference sequence). Trimming cost V 4 bases and J 4 bases, with 15 bases left between them. The CDR3 sequence is CASSPIDRSYEQYF. Written as DNA, the CDR3 is TGTGCCAGCAGCCCTATAGACAGATCTTACGAGCAGTACTTC.

This clonotype came up a few times. The chain joins TRBV6-1 to TRBJ2-5; possibly TRBD1 or TRBD2 for D (7 bases each). The germline gives CDR1 MNHNS, CDR2 SASEGT. V lost 7 bases, J lost 2 bases, and 17 bases lay in between. CDR3 length equals 15 residues. The CDR3 sequence: CASKAGQSIQETQYF. CDR3 coding DNA: TGTGCCAGCAAAGCGGGACAGAGTATACAAGAGACCCAGTACTTC.

The chain couples TRBV28 to TRBJ2-3; D may be TRBD2 (7 bases). CDR3 size: 12 residues. From germline, CDR1 is MDHEN and CDR2 SYDVKM. The CDR3 coding sequence is TGTGTCTCGGGGGGCCTCACAGATACGCAGTATTTT. The encoded protein is CVSGGLTDTQYF.

This clonotype appeared a single time. A read error may be the cause here, since a much bigger clone is one base away. J is TRBJ2-1 and V is TRBV29-1; no firm D call. Germline CDR1 SQVTM, CDR2 ANQGSEA. Trimming pared 7 bases from V and 0 bases from J, leaving 16 bases between. The length of the CDR3 is 15 residues. The CDR3 loop is CSAQLTPSSYNEQFF. CDR3 in DNA: TGCAGCGCCCAACTAACTCCGAGCTCCTACAATGAGCAGTTCTTC.

Here the CDR3 DNA reads TGTGCCAGCATCGACGGGTCGGGCGATGAGCAGTTCTTC. Translated: CASIDGSGDEQFF. V gene TRBV7-9 combines with J gene TRBJ2-1; no clear D gene. With 7 bases removed from V and 8 bases from J, the gap between germline ends came to 15 bases. The CDR3 sequence is 13 residues long. Germline lookup yields CDR1 SEHNR and CDR2 FQNEAQ (reference sequence).

This chain links TRBV11-2 with TRBJ2-3; D unclear. Trimming left V 7 bases short and J 6 bases short, with 20 bases between. The CDR3 is made up of 15 amino acids. Germline V gene lookup returns CDR1 SGHAT and CDR2 FQNNGV. Here the CDR3 DNA reads TGTGCCAGCAACCATAGGGCTGGCCTAGGGGATACGCAGTATTTT. Its translation is CASNHRAGLGDTQYF.

With regard to this clonotype: A read error may account for a junction end that differs from germline. The gene calls are TRBV4-1 and TRBJ2-7; weak D call: TRBD2 (6 bases). The J call could be wrong; TRBJ2-1 is a better fit for the DNA end. The CDR3 totals 16 residues. The germline V gene encodes CDR1 MGHRA and CDR2 YSYEKL. In DNA form, the CDR3 reads TGCGCCAACAGCCAAGATTTTAGCGGAAGCTCCTACGAGCAGTTCTTC. Its protein product is CANSQDFSGSSYEQFF.